Sequencing of this TCR beta chain was carried out in a study of blood T cell repertoires in COVID-19. TCRdb keeps only in-frame clones here, not all; method: immunoSEQ multiplex PCR. The data show 97,000 or so clones, more than 85% seen once. With V trimmed by 0 bases and J by 2 bases, 2 bases remained unmatched. The CDR3 length is 14 residues. The germline CDR1 and CDR2 sequences are SGHNT and YYREEE (reference sequence). The receptor's source is a man younger than 35 with acute or convalescent COVID-19. The source material was peripheral blood. The V call is TRBV5-4, the J call TRBJ2-7; TRBD1 matches 7 bases. The CDR3 loop is CASSLEGAAYEQYF. In nucleotides, the CDR3 is TGTGCCAGCAGCTTGGAGGGGGCCGCCTACGAGCAGTACTTC.